This T cell receptor beta chain was documented in a study of early stage breast cancer tumors. About the study: Twelve of the 16 invasive tumors were ER+, PR+ and HER2-. Study findings and constraints: Compared with adjacent normal breast tissue, tumors showed approximately 2.5-fold greater T cell density and higher clonality. In about 90% of the 16 patients, blood comparison separated tumor from normal breast.

A remark on this clone: What it recognizes is unknown.

CDR1 and CDR2 (germline): MDHEN, SYDVKM. V lost 6 bases and J lost 3, with 15 bases in between. This CDR3 region has 15 residues. Repertoires were generated with immunoSEQ multiplex PCR, while TCRdb's copy carries only in-frame clones and drops some. The table shows roughly 53,000 clones, with around nine tenths occurring only once. This TCR derives from a person between 65 and 79 years old with breast cancer. The chain joins TRBV28 to TRBJ2-1; possibly TRBD1 for D (6 bases). Input material: blood. The CDR3 spells CASRELGQNYNEQFF. CDR3 coding DNA: TGTGCCAGCAGGGAGCTCGGACAGAACTACAATGAGCAGTTCTTC.